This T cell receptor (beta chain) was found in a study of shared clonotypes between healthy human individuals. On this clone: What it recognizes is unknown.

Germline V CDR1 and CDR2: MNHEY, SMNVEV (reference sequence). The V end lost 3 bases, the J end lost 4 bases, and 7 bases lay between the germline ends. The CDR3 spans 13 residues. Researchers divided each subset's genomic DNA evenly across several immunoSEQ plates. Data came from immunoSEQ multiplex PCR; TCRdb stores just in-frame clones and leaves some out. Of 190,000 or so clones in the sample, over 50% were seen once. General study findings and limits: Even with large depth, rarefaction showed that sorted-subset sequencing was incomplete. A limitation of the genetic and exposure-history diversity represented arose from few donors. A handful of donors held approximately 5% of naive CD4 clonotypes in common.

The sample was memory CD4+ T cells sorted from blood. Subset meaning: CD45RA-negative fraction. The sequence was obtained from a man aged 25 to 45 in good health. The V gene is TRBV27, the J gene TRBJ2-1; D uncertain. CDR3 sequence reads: CASSLTRYNEQFF. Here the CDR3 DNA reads TGTGCCAGCAGTTTGACGCGGTACAATGAGCAGTTCTTC.